The entry below gives a single T cell receptor beta chain sequence along with its context. The antigen is not known. The sample originates from a study of CD8 T cells in Susac syndrome. Study results and limitations: An acknowledgment was made by the study that its TCR sequencing and HLA analysis involved relatively few individuals.

With random hexamers, roughly 0.45 to 1 ug RNA was reverse transcribed. The authors amplified TCR beta CDR3 across 54 Vbeta and 13 Jbeta using immunoSEQ multiplex PCR. MiXCR was run by TCRdb on the immunoSEQ multiplex PCR reads, yielding one entry per CDR3 protein. Found here are some 300,000 distinct CDR3 sequences, around nine tenths of them singletons; the top ten hold around 0.18%. The multiple sclerosis controls comprised treatment-naive patients whose relapsing-remitting disease was stable or active. FACS enriched CD8+ TEMRA cells, while bulk CD8+ and CD4+ were negatively isolated. V lost 2 bases and J 9 bases, leaving 14 bases between the germline ends. The germline gives CDR1 DFQATT, CDR2 SNEGSKA (reference sequence). The CDR3 is 13 residues long.

The sequencing input was CD8+ T cells from PBMCs. The sequence came from a human donor with multiple sclerosis. This sequence joins TRBV20-1 and TRBJ2-1; the D call may be TRBD1 or TRBD2 (5 bases each). The CDR3 bases are TGCAGTGCTAGACTTGGGGGTGACCCTGAGCAGTTCTTC. This translates into CSARLGGDPEQFF.